A selection of T cell receptor beta chains follows, all from one sample in a study of T cell responses to AZD1222 COVID-19 vaccine. The method was immunoSEQ multiplex PCR; TCRdb's version includes in-frame clones alone and lacks a portion of them. The sample records fewer than 110,000 clones, roughly 91% being singletons. Sequences were derived from peripheral blood, sampled on day 0 of AZD1222 vaccination. These receptors all come from an adult in good health. CDR3s include the opening cysteine and the closing phenylalanine or tryptophan.

j_gene	v_gene	CDR3aa
TRBJ1-2	TRBV30	CAWSFSGGSYGYTF
TRBJ2-7	TRBV5-1	CASSPGQGPYEQYF
TRBJ2-3	TRBV7-9	CASSRGMGRDTQYF
TRBJ1-1	TRBV7-2	CASRVTVNTEAFF
TRBJ2-2	TRBV6-2/TRBV6-3	CASSYSMGPTGELFF
TRBJ1-4	TRBV10-3	CAIKPGQGQFGEKLFF
TRBJ1-6	TRBV28	CASSLDRDTYSYNSPLHF
TRBJ1-5	TRBV19	CASSGAGQFSNQPQHF
TRBJ1-5	TRBV19	CASRTHETGTGSNQPQHF
TRBJ2-2	TRBV28	CASSPFGRGRTGELFF
TRBJ1-2	TRBV11-2	CASSLGPGGHGYTF
TRBJ2-1	TRBV29-1	CSVEGGKSGSPHNEQFF
TRBJ2-1	TRBV5-1	CASFKTSGSVNEQFF
TRBJ2-7	TRBV7-2	CASSFGTRGYEQYF
TRBJ2-1	TRBV6-5	CASSYRLAYNEQFF
TRBJ2-5	TRBV11-2	CASSESQETQYF